This entry lists 18 T cell receptor beta chains sequenced from one sample in a study of blood T cell repertoires in COVID-19. Measured with immunoSEQ multiplex PCR; TCRdb has only the in-frame clones, and not every one. The repertoire holds 130,000 to 150,000 clones, with about 84% as singletons. Sequencing was carried out using peripheral blood. The receptors were sampled from a human donor in a cohort sampled during active COVID-19.

The chain links TRBV7-9 to TRBJ1-4; 9 positions agree with TRBD1. J gave up 3 bases and V 4 bases, and 0 bases lay outside the gene matches. Germline values: CDR1 SEHNR, CDR2 FQNEAQ (reference sequence). The CDR3 extends over 14 amino acids. As DNA, the CDR3 is TGTGCCAGCAGCTGGGACAGGGCTAATGAAAAACTGTTTTTT. Translated: CASSWDRANEKLFF. The whole variable domain, remainder taken from reference TRBV7-9 and TRBJ1-4, is DTGVSQNPRHKITKRGQNVTFRCDPISEHNRLYWYRQTLGQGPEFLTYFQNEAQLEKSRLLSDRFSAERPKGSFSTLEIQRTEQGDSAMYLCASSWDRANEKLFFGSGTQLSVL.

The J gene is TRBJ1-2, the V gene TRBV5-8; weak D call: TRBD1 (5 bases). The germline V and J ends were trimmed by 2 bases and 1 base, with 9 bases remaining between them. The CDR3 runs to 14 residues. Per germline, CDR1 SGHTS and CDR2 YDEGEE. CDR3 DNA sequence: TGTGCCAGCAGCTTTACAGGTTTTAACTATGGCTACACCTTC. This sequence encodes CASSFTGFNYGYTF.

The rearrangement links TRBV6-5 to TRBJ1-3, with 12 nucleotides matching TRBD1. V lost 6 bases to trimming and J lost 10 bases; unmatched junction nucleotides: 10. CDR3 length: 15 amino acids. Germline CDR1 reads MNHEY; CDR2 reads SVGAGI. CDR3 nucleotides: TGTGCCAGCAGAAGGGACAGGGGGCGGAATTGGACCATATATTTT. Amino acids: CASRRDRGRNWTIYF.

This chain links TRBV24-1 with TRBJ2-3; TRBD2 is a possible D gene (5 bases). Germline V gene sequence: CDR1 KGHDR, CDR2 SFDVKD. This CDR3 is 14 amino acids long. V was trimmed by 7 bases and J by 2 bases, leaving 12 bases between them. The CDR3 is CATRESGPTDTQYF. CDR3 DNA sequence: TGTGCCACCAGGGAGAGCGGACCCACAGATACGCAGTATTTT.

This clone was counted between two and nine times. The CDR3 protein is CASSFPGGQPQHF. CDR3 in DNA: TGTGCCAGCAGTTTTCCGGGGGGGCAGCCCCAGCATTTT. The chain uses TRBV28 and TRBJ1-5, with D possibly matching TRBD1 (5 bases). The CDR3 consists of 13 residues. V was pared by 3 bases and J by 7 bases, with 10 bases between. CDR1 and CDR2 (germline): MDHEN, SYDVKM.

This clone was observed a few times. This chain connects TRBV6-6 to TRBJ2-5, with 10 bases that match TRBD1. The V segment lost 5 bases and the J segment 1 base; nucleotides outside the gene matches: 4. This CDR3 has 15 amino acids. Germline CDR1 MNHNY, CDR2 SVGAGI (reference sequence). The CDR3 DNA reads TGTGCCAGCAGTCTGGGGACAGGGGTCCAAGAGACCCAGTACTTC. This encodes CASSLGTGVQETQYF.

This clone is a singleton in its sample. The J gene is TRBJ2-4, the V gene TRBV7-8; 10 nucleotides match TRBD2. Losses at the gene ends were 4 bases for V and 1 base for J; bases not matched to a gene: 7. CDR3 length: 17 amino acids. Germline V gene sequence: CDR1 SGHVS, CDR2 FQNEAQ. Written as DNA, the CDR3 is TGTGCCAGCAGCTCCTTAGCGGGGGGCGGTGCCAAAAACATTCAGTACTTC. Its protein is CASSSLAGGGAKNIQYF.

The chain employs TRBV4-1 and TRBJ2-3; TRBD2 is a possible D gene (7 bases). The CDR3 consists of 18 residues. Germline CDR1 and CDR2: MGHRA and YSYEKL. V dropped 1 base and J dropped 3 bases, with 20 bases sitting between them. CDR3 sequence reads: CASSQVGGLTSWTDTQYF. The CDR3 DNA is TGCGCCAGCAGCCAAGTAGGGGGACTGACTAGCTGGACAGATACGCAGTATTTT.

This chain connects TRBV3-1 (or the pseudogene TRBV3-2) to TRBJ1-2; possible D gene TRBD1, 6 bases. Looked up from germline, CDR1 is LGHDT and CDR2 is YNNKEL (reference sequence). The CDR3 runs 16 residues. Deletions cut 4 bases from V and 2 bases from J, with 17 bases between. The CDR3 region is CASSRRQPTGNYGYTF. Written as DNA, the CDR3 is TGTGCCAGCAGCCGGCGACAGCCTACAGGGAACTATGGCTACACCTTC.

The CDR3 reads CARGGGWWADTQYF. CDR3 coding DNA: TGTGCCAGGGGCGGGGGGTGGTGGGCAGATACGCAGTATTTT. The chain joins TRBV27 to TRBJ2-3; TRBD2 agrees at 8 bases. V shed 9 bases and J 4 bases; nucleotides not matched to a gene: 9. This CDR3 comprises 14 residues. CDR1 is MNHEY and CDR2 is SMNVEV in the germline V gene (reference sequence).

This chain joins TRBV19 and TRBJ1-1; the match to TRBD1 covers 7 bases. With V trimmed by 6 bases and J by 3 bases, 7 bases remained unmatched. The germline V gene has CDR1 LNHDA and CDR2 SQIVND (reference sequence). The CDR3 length is 14 residues. CDR3: CASSDFQGDTEAFF. CDR3 DNA sequence: TGTGCCAGTAGCGATTTTCAGGGGGACACTGAAGCTTTCTTT.

The chain couples TRBV7-6 to TRBJ2-1, with TRBD1 matching 8 bases. The CDR3 contains 16 residues. Germline CDR1 and CDR2: SGHVS and FNYEAQ. The V segment lost 0 bases and the J segment 9 bases; nucleotides outside the gene matches: 10. The CDR3, as DNA: TGTGCCAGCAGCTTAGCTCCGGGACAGGCCCCAATTGAGCAGTTCTTC. This translates into CASSLAPGQAPIEQFF.

The chain links TRBV5-1 to TRBJ1-3, with D possibly being TRBD1 (5 bases). This CDR3 has 14 residues. The ends were cut back, 3 bases at V and 4 bases at J, with 11 bases in the middle. Germline V gene sequence: CDR1 SGHRS, CDR2 YFSETQ. The chain's CDR3 is CASSSTATGNTIYF. For the CDR3, the DNA is TGCGCCAGCAGCTCGACAGCGACAGGAAACACCATATATTTT.

The chain is built from TRBV9 and TRBJ1-1; D gene unclear. Germline-derived CDR1 and CDR2 are SGDLS and YYNGEE. V was clipped by 3 bases and J by 0 bases, with 15 bases between them. There are 16 residues in the CDR3. CDR3 nucleotides: TGTGCCAGCAGCGGGGAGTACGGGTCCATGAACACTGAAGCTTTCTTT. It yields the protein CASSGEYGSMNTEAFF.

This clone was found a few times. The rearrangement uses TRBV6-2 or TRBV6-3 and TRBJ1-6; D is possibly TRBD1 (6 bases). The CDR3 extends over 16 amino acids. Trimming stripped 1 base from V and 6 bases from J, with 13 bases between. Germline V gives CDR1 MNHEY, CDR2 SVGEGT. This CDR3 reads CASSYWGQTLNSPLHF. The CDR3 DNA reads as TGTGCCAGCAGTTACTGGGGACAAACCCTTAATTCACCCCTCCACTTT.

This chain uses TRBV27 with TRBJ2-1; D is unresolved. The V and J ends lost 4 bases and 5 bases respectively, with 9 bases between them. The germline CDR1 and CDR2 sequences are MNHEY and SMNVEV (reference sequence). CDR3 length: 13 amino acids. The chain's CDR3 is CASSYSRNNEQFF. In DNA, the CDR3 is TGTGCCAGCAGTTATTCCAGAAACAATGAGCAGTTCTTC.

This clone has a single count. This chain uses TRBV14 with TRBJ2-1, with 7 nucleotides matching TRBD1. V was pared by 6 bases and J by 7 bases, with 12 bases of the junction left unmatched. This CDR3 is built from 15 residues. CDR1 and CDR2 from the germline V gene are SGHDN and FVKESK. The CDR3 DNA sequence: TGTGCCAGCAGTCTCCGGGACAGTGTATATAATGAGCAGTTCTTC. It yields the protein CASSLRDSVYNEQFF. Supplemented by reference TRBV14 and TRBJ2-1, the full variable domain reads EAGVTQFPSHSVIEKGQTVTLRCDPISGHDNLYWYRRVMGKEIKFLLHFVKESKQDESGMPNNRFLAERTGGTYSTLKVQPAELEDSGVYFCASSLRDSVYNEQFFGPGTRLTVL.

The gene calls are TRBV6-5 and TRBJ1-3, with 10 bases identical to TRBD1. The CDR3 extends over 15 amino acids. Trimming took 4 bases from V and 2 from J; bases not matched to a gene: 2. Germline V gives CDR1 MNHEY, CDR2 SVGAGI. DNA for the CDR3: TGTGCCAGCAGTTCCGGACAGGGGGCTGGAAACACCATATATTTT. Translating gives CASSSGQGAGNTIYF.